This entry lists 29 T cell receptor beta chains sequenced from one sample in a study of blood T cell repertoires in COVID-19. Method: immunoSEQ multiplex PCR; TCRdb's copy keeps in-frame clones and lacks some. The sample shows some 150,000 clones, about 88% of them seen only once. Sequencing was performed on peripheral blood. Receptors originate from a man aged 40-49 years with acute or convalescent COVID-19.

J is TRBJ2-1 and V is TRBV9, with 7 nucleotides matching TRBD1. Germline trimming cut 0 bases from V and 0 bases from J; bases unmatched to any gene: 6. This CDR3 has 17 residues. Per germline, CDR1 SGDLS and CDR2 YYNGEE. CDR3 amino acids: CASSVGGTVTSYNEQFF. The CDR3 DNA follows: TGTGCCAGCAGCGTAGGTGGGACAGTGACCTCCTACAATGAGCAGTTCTTC.

The V gene is TRBV29-1, the J gene TRBJ1-1; D is perhaps TRBD1 (5 bases). The V gene lost 5 bases and the J gene lost 1 base, with 8 bases spanning the gap. CDR1 and CDR2 from the germline V gene are SQVTM and ANQGSEA. The CDR3 contains 12 residues. The CDR3 nucleotides read TGCAGCGTTCAAAGGGGGAACACTGAAGCTTTCTTT. Its translation is CSVQRGNTEAFF.

This clone was seen only once. The V gene is TRBV5-1, the J gene TRBJ1-6; weak D call: TRBD1 (6 bases). The CDR3 has 16 amino acids. V lost 0 bases, J lost 7 bases, and 14 bases lay in between. In germline, CDR1 is SGHRS, CDR2 YFSETQ. The CDR3 loop reads CASSLGRRGENSPLHF. In DNA, the CDR3 is TGCGCCAGCAGCTTGGGCCGCAGGGGTGAGAATTCACCCCTCCACTTT.

The V and J genes are TRBV27 and TRBJ1-2; 8 bases match TRBD1. The germline V gene has CDR1 MNHEY and CDR2 SMNVEV (reference sequence). This CDR3 has 14 amino acids. Germline trimming cut 4 bases from V and 3 bases from J; bases unmatched to any gene: 4. CDR3 protein: CASSYSTGDYGYTF. DNA for the CDR3: TGTGCCAGCAGTTATTCGACAGGGGACTATGGCTACACCTTC.

The J gene is TRBJ2-4, the V gene TRBV9; TRBD2 matches 9 bases. Unmatched junction bases numbered 4, after V lost 4 bases and J lost 5 bases. CDR1 SGDLS and CDR2 YYNGEE come from the germline V gene. This CDR3 is 14 amino acids long. CDR3 region: CASSQLAGENIQYF. The CDR3 DNA reads TGTGCCAGCAGCCAACTAGCGGGCGAAAACATTCAGTACTTC.

This clone was counted between two and nine times. The chain employs TRBV29-1 and TRBJ2-1; TRBD2 matches 13 bases. The CDR3 is made up of 14 amino acids. Germline V lookup: CDR1 SQVTM, CDR2 ANQGSEA. With V trimmed by 7 bases and J by 3 bases, 3 bases remained unmatched. The CDR3 is CSGRTSGGYNEQFF. The CDR3 nucleotides read TGCAGCGGCCGGACTAGCGGGGGCTACAATGAGCAGTTCTTC.

The chain joins TRBV5-1 to TRBJ1-1, with D unclear. Trimming cost V 0 bases and J 4 bases, with 7 bases left between them. CDR1 is SGHRS, CDR2 YFSETQ, per germline. This CDR3 is 13 amino acids long. CDR3 residues: CASSLASLTEAFF. CDR3 in DNA: TGCGCCAGCAGCTTGGCCTCTCTCACTGAAGCTTTCTTT.

The V gene is TRBV14, the J gene TRBJ2-7, with D uncertain. The CDR3 covers 13 residues. The V gene's germline CDR1 is SGHDN and CDR2 FVKESK. V was shortened by 6 bases and J by 0 bases, with 9 bases between the two germline ends. The CDR3 spells CASRSAVSYEQYF. CDR3 DNA: TGTGCCAGCAGATCGGCGGTCTCCTACGAGCAGTACTTC.

Details on this clone: Compared with germline, one end of the junction differs, possibly owing to a read error. The rearrangement uses TRBV27 and TRBJ2-7; D is uncertain. CDR1 MNHEY and CDR2 SMNVEV come from the germline V gene (reference sequence). CDR3 length: 13 residues. The CDR3 DNA reads as TGTGCCAGCAGCTTATCCTGGCAGTCCGAGCAGTACTTC. Amino acids: CASSLSWQSEQYF.

The chain employs TRBV9 and TRBJ1-2; 7 bases match TRBD1. CDR1 is SGDLS, CDR2 YYNGEE, per germline. There are 16 residues in the CDR3. The ends lost 3 bases at V and 4 bases at J; junction bases unmatched: 12. The CDR3 DNA follows: TGTGCCAGCAGCGCGCAGGGACAGTATGGTGCCTATGGCTACACCTTC. This encodes CASSAQGQYGAYGYTF.

J is TRBJ1-1 and V is TRBV18; D unclear. Trimming took 3 bases from V and 4 from J, leaving 12 bases between them. CDR1 and CDR2 (germline): KGHSH, LQKENI. This CDR3 has 14 amino acids. DNA of the CDR3: TGTGCCAGCTCACCCGAACAAATCCTCACTGAAGCTTTCTTT. Its protein product is CASSPEQILTEAFF.

This chain uses TRBV5-1 with TRBJ1-3; D gene uncertain. Germline V CDR1 and CDR2: SGHRS, YFSETQ. This CDR3 spans 16 amino acids. The ends were cut back, 0 bases at V and 4 bases at J, with 14 bases in the middle. This chain's CDR3 is CASSLDRVGVGNTIYF. The CDR3, as DNA: TGCGCCAGCAGCTTGGACCGGGTTGGTGTAGGAAACACCATATATTTT.

V is TRBV29-1 and J is TRBJ2-7; 8 bases are a match to TRBD1. Trimming took 3 bases from V and 6 from J; bases not matched to a gene: 4. Germline CDR1 is SQVTM and CDR2 is ANQGSEA. This CDR3 comprises 12 residues. The CDR3 DNA reads TGCAGCGTTGATCCAGGGGGCAGCGAGCAGTACTTC. This translates into CSVDPGGSEQYF.

V gene TRBV12-5 combines with J gene TRBJ2-5; 7 bases match TRBD1. V dropped 5 bases and J dropped 1; count of bases not matched to a gene: 7. The germline CDR1 and CDR2 sequences are LGHNT and FRNRAP. The CDR3 contains 15 residues. This chain's CDR3 is CASGLGDRPQETQYF. CDR3 DNA: TGTGCTAGTGGTCTGGGGGACAGACCCCAAGAGACCCAGTACTTC. Using reference TRBV12-5 and TRBJ2-5 for the parts outside the CDR3, the full variable domain is DARVTQTPRHKVTEMGQEVTMRCQPILGHNTVFWYRQTMMQGLELLAYFRNRAPLDDSGMPKDRFSAEMPDATLATLKIQPSEPRDSAVYFCASGLGDRPQETQYFGPGTRLLVL.

This chain links TRBV2 with TRBJ1-4; TRBD1 matches 7 bases. The length of the CDR3 is 16 residues. Germline V gene sequence: CDR1 SNHLY, CDR2 FYNNEI. The V gene end was trimmed by 7 bases and the J gene end by 2 bases; junction bases not matched to a gene: 10. The CDR3 nucleotides are TGTGCCAGCACCCTGACAGGGATCGGGACTAATGAAAAACTGTTTTTT. Protein: CASTLTGIGTNEKLFF.

The rearrangement joins TRBV28 to TRBJ1-6; D is possibly TRBD1 (6 bases). Between the trimmed V and J ends, which lost 5 bases and 2 bases, there was a span of 10 bases. Germline V lookup: CDR1 MDHEN, CDR2 SYDVKM. This CDR3 is built from 15 residues. The CDR3 is CASSGRTAYNSPLHF. As DNA, the CDR3 is TGTGCCAGCAGTGGACGGACAGCCTATAATTCACCCCTCCACTTT.

This chain connects TRBV6-5 to TRBJ2-7, with D perhaps TRBD1 (5 bases). Trimming took 5 bases from V and 4 from J, leaving 6 bases between them. This CDR3 has 11 amino acids. CDR1 and CDR2 from the germline V gene are MNHEY and SVGAGI. The CDR3 loop is CASSTGYEQYF. In nucleotides, the CDR3 is TGTGCCAGCAGTACAGGTTACGAGCAGTACTTC.

This chain links TRBV15 with TRBJ2-5, with D possibly matching TRBD2 (7 bases). This CDR3 region has 17 residues. Germline V gene data show CDR1 as LNHNV and CDR2 as YYDKDF (reference sequence). V was pared by 5 bases and J by 3 bases, with 22 bases between. The CDR3 loop is CATSSHLEGGNKETQYF. The CDR3 bases are TGTGCCACCAGCTCACACCTAGAGGGGGGGAATAAAGAGACCCAGTACTTC.

V is TRBV4-1 and J is TRBJ1-5; TRBD1 matches at 10 bases. The CDR3 has 16 residues. CDR1 MGHRA and CDR2 YSYEKL come from the germline V gene. V lost 2 bases and J lost 1; bases outside the gene matches: 2. The CDR3 reads CASSQRQGASNQPQHF. The DNA for the CDR3 is TGCGCCAGCAGCCAACGACAGGGGGCCAGCAATCAGCCCCAGCATTTT.

The CDR3 region has the DNA TGTGCCAGCAGCTTAGATGGCAGAGGTGAGCAGTTCTTC. Residues: CASSLDGRGEQFF. The chain is built from TRBV7-2 and TRBJ2-1; D not certain. The CDR3 loop spans 13 amino acids. Germline V gene sequence: CDR1 SGHTA, CDR2 FQGNSA. The V end lost 1 base, the J end lost 9 bases, and 10 bases lay between the germline ends.

The chain is built from TRBV14 and TRBJ2-1, with 7 bases matching TRBD2. V lost 4 bases and J lost 8; bases outside the gene matches: 14. The CDR3 extends over 16 amino acids. Germline V lookup: CDR1 SGHDN, CDR2 FVKESK. The CDR3 region is CASSPLGGYNRDEQFF. For the CDR3, the DNA is TGTGCCAGCAGCCCCCTGGGAGGGTATAATCGCGATGAGCAGTTCTTC. Complete variable domain (other parts from reference TRBV14 and TRBJ2-1): EAGVTQFPSHSVIEKGQTVTLRCDPISGHDNLYWYRRVMGKEIKFLLHFVKESKQDESGMPNNRFLAERTGGTYSTLKVQPAELEDSGVYFCASSPLGGYNRDEQFFGPGTRLTVL.

About this clone: One junction end does not reproduce the germline sequence, and a read error may be involved. The chain is built from TRBV6-5 and TRBJ2-5; the match to TRBD1 covers 7 bases. CDR3 size: 14 residues. Germline CDR1 is MNHEY and CDR2 is SVGAGI. CDR3 residues: CASSYSTDRLGLHF. The CDR3 nucleotides are TGTGCCAGCAGTTACTCGACGGACAGGCTTGGTCTGCACTTC.

This clone has just a few counts. V is TRBV15 and J is TRBJ2-2; D may be TRBD2 (6 bases). Looked up from germline, CDR1 is LNHNV and CDR2 is YYDKDF (reference sequence). The CDR3 extends over 16 amino acids. The V end lost 3 bases, the J end lost 0 bases, and 11 bases lay between the germline ends. The CDR3 sequence: CATSRGDSANTGELFF. In DNA, the CDR3 is TGTGCCACCAGCAGGGGGGACTCCGCGAACACCGGGGAGCTGTTTTTT. Full variable domain (remainder filled in from reference TRBV15 and TRBJ2-2): DAMVIQNPRYQVTQFGKPVTLSCSQTLNHNVMYWYQQKSSQAPKLLFHYYDKDFNNEADTPDNFQSRRPNTSFCFLDIRSPGLGDTAMYLCATSRGDSANTGELFFGEGSRLTVL.

This chain joins TRBV15 and TRBJ2-2; D is perhaps TRBD2 (6 bases). The V gene's germline CDR1 is LNHNV and CDR2 YYDKDF (reference sequence). The length of the CDR3 is 16 residues. V lost 3 bases and J 2 bases, leaving 13 bases between the germline ends. CDR3 nucleotides: TGTGCCACCAGCAGGGGCGGGACCCTAAACACCGGGGAGCTGTTTTTT. As protein: CATSRGGTLNTGELFF.

This clone has just a few counts. This chain joins TRBV5-1 and TRBJ1-6; 7 nucleotides match TRBD1. Germline V CDR1 and CDR2: SGHRS, YFSETQ. Unmatched junction bases numbered 7, after V lost 6 bases and J lost 7 bases. The CDR3 extends over 14 amino acids. This CDR3 is CASTETGTNSPLHF. Written as DNA, the CDR3 is TGCGCCAGCACCGAGACAGGGACGAATTCACCCCTCCACTTT.

The chain recombines TRBV21-1 with TRBJ1-5; the table's TRBD1 call for D was not verified on the DNA. TRBV21-1 is an annotated pseudogene. The CDR3 is made up of 14 amino acids. This CDR3 is CAGRMSGGNQPQHF. The CDR3 DNA is TGTGCCGGGCGCATGAGTGGTGGAAATCAGCCCCAGCATTTT.

This sequence joins TRBV9 and TRBJ2-1; 9 nucleotides match TRBD1. The CDR3 is 15 residues long. The ends lost 0 bases at V and 12 bases at J; junction bases unmatched: 10. Germline values: CDR1 SGDLS, CDR2 YYNGEE. The CDR3 DNA reads as TGTGCCAGCAGCGTAGCTCGACAGGGGGTAGGTGGGCAGTTCTTC. Translation gives CASSVARQGVGGQFF.

The chain has TRBV5-1 and TRBJ1-1; 7 nucleotides agree with TRBD1. This CDR3 is 12 amino acids long. The V segment lost 4 bases and the J segment 5 bases; nucleotides outside the gene matches: 2. Germline V gene lookup returns CDR1 SGHRS and CDR2 YFSETQ. For the CDR3, the DNA is TGCGCCAGCAGCCCCAGGGGGACTGAAGCTTTCTTT. Translation: CASSPRGTEAFF.

J is TRBJ1-1 and V is TRBV25-1; D perhaps matches TRBD1 (5 bases). V was pared by 3 bases and J by 0 bases, with 11 bases between. The germline gives CDR1 MGHDK, CDR2 SYGVNS. This CDR3 has 15 amino acids. CDR3 region: CASSDQRQMNTEAFF. The CDR3 bases are TGTGCCAGCAGTGACCAAAGACAGATGAACACTGAAGCTTTCTTT. The full variable domain, with the rest looked up from reference TRBV25-1 and TRBJ1-1, is EADIYQTPRYLVIGTGKKITLECSQTMGHDKMYWYQQDPGMELHLIHYSYGVNSTEKGDLSSESTVSRIRTEHFPLTLESARPSHTSQYLCASSDQRQMNTEAFFGQGTRLTVV.